The 27 T cell receptor beta chains reported below all come from one sample, sequenced in a study of T cell changes during pregnancy in multiple sclerosis. TCRdb's copy holds only in-frame clones and misses some; the assay was immunoSEQ multiplex PCR. This table holds some 70,000 clones, roughly nine tenths found once. The starting material was peripheral blood, obtained in the second trimester of pregnancy. Source of these receptors: a female donor with multiple sclerosis, enrolled in a pregnancy study.

The chain links TRBV25-1 to TRBJ1-1; D uncertain. V lost 1 base, J lost 4 bases, and 7 bases lay in between. The germline V gene encodes CDR1 MGHDK and CDR2 SYGVNS. CDR3 length: 13 amino acids. CDR3 protein: CASSEFRTTEAFF. In nucleotides, the CDR3 is TGTGCCAGCAGTGAATTTAGAACCACTGAAGCTTTCTTT.

This rearrangement joins TRBV28 to TRBJ2-7; TRBD1 is a possible D gene (6 bases). V lost 4 bases, J lost 7 bases, and 11 bases lay in between. Germline assignment: CDR1 MDHEN and CDR2 SYDVKM. The CDR3 covers 12 residues. CDR3 protein: CASSYRVLEQYF. As DNA, the CDR3 is TGTGCCAGCAGTTACAGGGTATTGGAGCAGTACTTC.

The chain has TRBV10-3 and TRBJ1-5; no clear D gene. The CDR3 length is 13 residues. V lost 2 bases to trimming and J lost 0 bases, with 2 bases between them. Germline V lookup: CDR1 ENHRY, CDR2 SYGVKD. CDR3 DNA sequence: TGTGCCATCAGTGAGCATAGCAATCAGCCCCAGCATTTT. Its translation is CAISEHSNQPQHF.

The chain joins TRBV4-3 to TRBJ2-3; 8 bases line up with TRBD2. Germline V gives CDR1 LGHNA, CDR2 YSLEER. V trimming: 3 bases; J trimming: 0 bases; junction bases outside the gene matches: 8. The CDR3 is made up of 17 amino acids. In DNA form, the CDR3 reads TGCGCCAGCAGCCAGTCAATGGGCGGGGGGAGCACAGATACGCAGTATTTT. Its translation: CASSQSMGGGSTDTQYF.

This clone was detected only a few times. V is TRBV11-2 and J is TRBJ1-1, with a tentative D call TRBD1 (5 bases). Trimming removed 1 base at V and 1 base at J, with 10 bases between. The CDR3 spans 15 residues. CDR1 is SGHAT and CDR2 is FQNNGV in the germline V gene. In DNA, the CDR3 is TGTGCCAGCAGCTTAGGGGCGGGACCGAACACTGAAGCTTTCTTT. Protein product: CASSLGAGPNTEAFF.

V usage is TRBV29-1 and J usage is TRBJ1-1, with D tentatively TRBD1 (5 bases). Trimming took off 4 bases at V and 1 base at J, with 13 bases between the two ends. The CDR3 length is 14 residues. Germline CDR1 SQVTM, CDR2 ANQGSEA. CDR3 bases: TGCAGCGTTGTCGACACGGGGGGGAACACTGAAGCTTTCTTT. This gives the protein CSVVDTGGNTEAFF.

CDR3 bases: TGTGCCAGCAGCTTAAGTATAGCGTATGGCTACACCTTC. Protein: CASSLSIAYGYTF. The J gene is TRBJ1-2, the V gene TRBV7-2, with no clear D. Germline values: CDR1 SGHTA, CDR2 FQGNSA. CDR3 length: 13 residues. The V end lost 2 bases, the J end lost 5 bases, and 9 bases lay between the germline ends.

The V call is TRBV9, the J call TRBJ2-3, with TRBD1 as a possible D gene (5 bases). Germline values: CDR1 SGDLS, CDR2 YYNGEE. The CDR3 has 15 amino acids. V shed 4 bases and J shed 2 bases, with 14 bases lying between them. DNA of the CDR3: TGTGCCAGCAGCCCTACGACAGTACCCACAGATACGCAGTATTTT. Amino acid sequence: CASSPTTVPTDTQYF.

The gene calls are TRBV7-2 and TRBJ2-1; tentatively, D is TRBD2 (7 bases). Germline assignment: CDR1 SGHTA and CDR2 FQGNSA. This CDR3 comprises 18 residues. The V and J ends lost 3 bases and 0 bases respectively, with 18 bases between them. The CDR3 loop is CASSFRGGDESSYNEQFF. Written as DNA, the CDR3 is TGTGCCAGCAGCTTCCGCGGGGGCGACGAGAGCTCCTACAATGAGCAGTTCTTC.

The chain couples TRBV13 to TRBJ2-1; D call uncertain. The length of the CDR3 is 14 residues. Trimming stripped 5 bases from V and 5 bases from J, with 13 bases between. Germline lookup yields CDR1 PRHDT and CDR2 FYEKMQ (reference sequence). CDR3 in amino acids: CASSSQNSNNEQFF. Here the CDR3 DNA reads TGTGCCAGCAGCAGCCAAAACTCGAACAATGAGCAGTTCTTC.

The CDR3 DNA reads as TGTGCCAGCAGACGTCTTAACAGGGATCAGCCCCAGCATTTT. It is translated as CASRRLNRDQPQHF. The chain links TRBV2 to TRBJ1-5, with a possible D match to TRBD1 (6 bases). With 6 bases removed from V and 5 bases from J, the gap between germline ends came to 14 bases. The germline V gene has CDR1 SNHLY and CDR2 FYNNEI. The CDR3 contains 14 residues.

This chain uses TRBV7-3 with TRBJ2-5; D ambiguous. The V gene's germline CDR1 is SGHTA and CDR2 FQGTGA. The CDR3 sequence is 12 residues long. The V end lost 5 bases, the J end lost 7 bases, and 11 bases lay between the germline ends. In DNA, the CDR3 is TGTGCCAGCAGCCGACCCTCGGGGACCCAGTACTTC. Translated, it gives CASSRPSGTQYF. The variable domain in full, completed from reference TRBV7-3 and TRBJ2-5, reads GAGVSQTPSNKVTEKGKYVELRCDPISGHTALYWYRQSLGQGPEFLIYFQGTGAADDSGLPNDRFFAVRPEGSVSTLKIQRTERGDSAVYLCASSRPSGTQYFGPGTRLLVL.

V usage is TRBV18 and J usage is TRBJ1-2; no clear D gene. CDR3 length: 13 residues. Germline V gives CDR1 KGHSH, CDR2 LQKENI. Trimming pared 11 bases from V and 1 base from J, leaving 14 bases between. CDR3 DNA sequence: TGTGCCTCTACGCCAGGCGTTAACTATGGCTACACCTTC. Translated, it gives CASTPGVNYGYTF.

The chain combines TRBV9 with TRBJ2-1, with TRBD2 identical over 8 bases. CDR1 and CDR2 from the germline V gene are SGDLS and YYNGEE. CDR3 length: 16 amino acids. The J segment lost 4 bases and the V segment lost 0 bases, leaving 6 bases of the junction unmatched. This CDR3 is CASSVVPAGEYNEQFF. The CDR3 DNA sequence: TGTGCCAGCAGCGTAGTGCCAGCGGGGGAATACAATGAGCAGTTCTTC.

The chain carries TRBV7-3 and TRBJ2-7; TRBD2 might be the D (6 bases). Germline V gives CDR1 SGHTA, CDR2 FQGTGA. The CDR3 length is 16 residues. V was cut by 4 bases and J by 0 bases, with 16 bases left in between. The CDR3 DNA sequence: TGTGCCAGCAGCTCCCCAGCGACTAGGATCTCCTACGAGCAGTACTTC. It yields the protein CASSSPATRISYEQYF.

The rearrangement uses TRBV19 and TRBJ1-5; no reliable D call. The CDR3 has 13 amino acids. V was shortened by 10 bases and J by 2 bases, with 12 bases between the two germline ends. Germline V gene sequence: CDR1 LNHDA, CDR2 SQIVND (reference sequence). CDR3 coding DNA: TGTGCCACCGCCTGGACTGGCAATCAGCCCCAGCATTTT. Amino acids: CATAWTGNQPQHF.

This clone rates as medium-sized. The chain links TRBV6-4 to TRBJ2-3; 12 positions match TRBD2. V gave up 3 bases and J gave up 6 bases; unmatched junction bases: 7. Germline V gene sequence: CDR1 MRHNA, CDR2 SNTAGT. This CDR3 has 16 amino acids. The CDR3 sequence is CASSEASGGAADTQYF. The CDR3 region has the DNA TGTGCCAGCAGTGAGGCTAGCGGGGGGGCCGCTGATACGCAGTATTTT.

This clone was detected ten times or more. The gene calls are TRBV5-3 and TRBJ2-5, with 7 bases aligning to TRBD2. TRBV5-3 is classed as an ORF, of uncertain function. The length of the CDR3 is 13 residues. The V segment lost 4 bases and the J segment 5 bases; nucleotides outside the gene matches: 5. The CDR3: CARSRGDSETQYF. The CDR3, as DNA: TGTGCCAGAAGCCGGGGGGACTCGGAGACCCAGTACTTC.

The chain recombines TRBV6-5 with TRBJ1-3, with D possibly matching TRBD1 (5 bases). CDR3 size: 16 residues. CDR1 and CDR2 from the germline V gene are MNHEY and SVGAGI. V lost 0 bases and J 0 bases, leaving 9 bases between the germline ends. Here the CDR3 DNA reads TGTGCCAGCAGTTACTCAGCAGGGTCCTCTGGAAACACCATATATTTT. Protein sequence: CASSYSAGSSGNTIYF.

The chain joins TRBV2 to TRBJ1-1; a possible D gene is TRBD1 (6 bases). Germline CDR1 reads SNHLY; CDR2 reads FYNNEI. This CDR3 comprises 13 residues. V lost 6 bases, J lost 5 bases, and 13 bases lay in between. The CDR3 sequence is CASRGQGRTEAFF. As DNA, the CDR3 is TGTGCCAGCAGGGGTCAGGGGCGGACTGAAGCTTTCTTT.

The table lists this clone with a count of one. This sequence joins TRBV9 and TRBJ1-5; D is unresolved. The CDR3 loop spans 15 amino acids. CDR1 and CDR2 (germline): SGDLS, YYNGEE. With 0 bases removed from V and 0 bases from J, the gap between germline ends came to 7 bases. The CDR3 spells CASSVDGYSNQPQHF. For the CDR3, the DNA is TGTGCCAGCAGCGTAGACGGTTATAGCAATCAGCCCCAGCATTTT.

DNA of the CDR3: TGTGCCAGCAGCTCCGCACAGGGGGTTGGGGATACGCAGTATTTT. This translates into CASSSAQGVGDTQYF. The gene calls are TRBV7-3 and TRBJ2-3; 8 bases match TRBD1. The CDR3 covers 15 residues. Germline V gives CDR1 SGHTA, CDR2 FQGTGA. The J segment lost 6 bases and the V segment lost 4 bases, leaving 9 bases of the junction unmatched.

The V gene is TRBV10-1, the J gene TRBJ2-5; 7 nucleotides align to TRBD1. The J segment lost 2 bases and the V segment lost 7 bases, leaving 4 bases of the junction unmatched. Germline V gene lookup returns CDR1 WNHNN and CDR2 SYGVQD (reference sequence). The CDR3 is made up of 13 amino acids. Written as DNA, the CDR3 is TGCGCCAGCAAGGGGGCGATTCAAGAGACCCAGTACTTC. This sequence encodes CASKGAIQETQYF.

This chain connects TRBV7-2 to TRBJ1-2; the D gene is possibly TRBD1 (5 bases). Germline lookup yields CDR1 SGHTA and CDR2 FQGNSA. Between the trimmed V and J ends, which lost 0 bases and 7 bases, there was a span of 12 bases. This CDR3 spans 14 amino acids. The CDR3 DNA follows: TGTGCCAGCAGCTTAGCGTTGGGGGGGTCTGGCTACACCTTC. The encoded protein is CASSLALGGSGYTF.

The chain recombines TRBV14 with TRBJ2-7; maybe TRBD2 (7 bases). The CDR3 contains 14 residues. Trimming pared 4 bases from V and 5 bases from J, leaving 15 bases between. Germline CDR1 reads SGHDN; CDR2 reads FVKESK. CDR3 bases: TGTGCCAGCAGCCGTTCGGGGGGCTCGGACGAGCAGTACTTC. The encoded protein is CASSRSGGSDEQYF.

The chain employs TRBV9 and TRBJ2-7; D is ambiguous. This CDR3 spans 13 amino acids. Trimming cost V 2 bases and J 3 bases, with 9 bases left between them. Germline values: CDR1 SGDLS, CDR2 YYNGEE. CDR3 region: CASSVDSGYEQYF. The CDR3 DNA is TGTGCCAGCAGCGTCGACTCGGGCTACGAGCAGTACTTC.

The chain recombines TRBV5-1 with TRBJ2-1; the match to TRBD2 covers 8 bases. The germline CDR1 and CDR2 sequences are SGHRS and YFSETQ. The J segment lost 7 bases and the V segment lost 6 bases, leaving 12 bases of the junction unmatched. The CDR3 contains 15 residues. CDR3 sequence: CASNLGGGQSNEQFF. The CDR3 region has the DNA TGCGCCAGCAACCTCGGGGGGGGCCAGAGTAATGAGCAGTTCTTC. Filled out from reference TRBV5-1 and TRBJ2-1, the complete variable domain reads KAGVTQTPRYLIKTRGQQVTLSCSPISGHRSVSWYQQTPGQGLQFLFEYFSETQRNKGNFPGRFSGRQFSNSRSEMNVSTLELGDSALYLCASNLGGGQSNEQFFGPGTRLTVL.